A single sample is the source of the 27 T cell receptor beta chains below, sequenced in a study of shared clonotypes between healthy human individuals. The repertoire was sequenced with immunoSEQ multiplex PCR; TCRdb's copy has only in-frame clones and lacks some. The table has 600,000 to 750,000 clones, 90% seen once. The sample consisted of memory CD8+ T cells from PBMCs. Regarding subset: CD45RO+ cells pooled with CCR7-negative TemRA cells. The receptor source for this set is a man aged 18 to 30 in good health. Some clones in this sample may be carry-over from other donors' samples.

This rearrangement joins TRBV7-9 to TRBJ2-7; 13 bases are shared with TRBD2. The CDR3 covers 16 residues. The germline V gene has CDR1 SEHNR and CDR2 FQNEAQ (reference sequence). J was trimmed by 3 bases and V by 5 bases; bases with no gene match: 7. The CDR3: CASSLGLAGVSYEQYF. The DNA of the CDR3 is TGTGCCAGCAGCCTTGGACTAGCGGGAGTAAGCTACGAGCAGTACTTC. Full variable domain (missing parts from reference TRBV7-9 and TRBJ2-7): DTGVSQNPRHKITKRGQNVTFRCDPISEHNRLYWYRQTLGQGPEFLTYFQNEAQLEKSRLLSDRFSAERPKGSFSTLEIQRTEQGDSAMYLCASSLGLAGVSYEQYFGPGTRLTVT.

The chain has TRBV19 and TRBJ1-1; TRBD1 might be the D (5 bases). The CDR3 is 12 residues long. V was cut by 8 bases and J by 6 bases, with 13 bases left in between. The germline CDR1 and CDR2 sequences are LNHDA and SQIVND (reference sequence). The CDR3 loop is CASGGRVSEAFF. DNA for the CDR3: TGTGCCAGTGGGGGGAGGGTGTCTGAAGCTTTCTTT.

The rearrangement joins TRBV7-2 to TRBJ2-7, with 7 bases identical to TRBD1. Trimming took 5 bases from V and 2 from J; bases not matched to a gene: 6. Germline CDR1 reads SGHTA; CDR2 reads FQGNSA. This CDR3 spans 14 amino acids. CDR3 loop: CASSDRDRAYEQYF. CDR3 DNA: TGTGCCAGCAGCGACCGGGACAGAGCCTACGAGCAGTACTTC.

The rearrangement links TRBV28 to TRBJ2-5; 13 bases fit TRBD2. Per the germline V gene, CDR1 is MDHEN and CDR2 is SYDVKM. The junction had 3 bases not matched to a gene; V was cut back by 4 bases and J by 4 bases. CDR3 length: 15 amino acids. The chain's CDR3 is CASSWTSGSGETQYF. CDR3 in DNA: TGTGCCAGCAGTTGGACTAGCGGGAGTGGAGAGACCCAGTACTTC.

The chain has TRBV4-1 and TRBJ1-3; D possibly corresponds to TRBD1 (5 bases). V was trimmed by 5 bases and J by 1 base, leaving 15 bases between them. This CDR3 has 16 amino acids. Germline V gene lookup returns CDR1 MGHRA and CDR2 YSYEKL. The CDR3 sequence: CASSDRPGLSGNTIYF. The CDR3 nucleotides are TGCGCCAGCAGCGACAGACCCGGGCTATCTGGAAACACCATATATTTT.

The chain's CDR3 is CASSEGRFGGSNTGELFF. In DNA, the CDR3 is TGCGCCAGCAGTGAGGGGAGGTTTGGCGGGAGTAATACCGGGGAGCTGTTTTTT. This chain uses TRBV10-1 with TRBJ2-2, with 7 bases identical to TRBD2. There are 18 residues in the CDR3. J was trimmed by 5 bases and V by 2 bases; bases with no gene match: 14. Germline V gene lookup returns CDR1 WNHNN and CDR2 SYGVQD (reference sequence).

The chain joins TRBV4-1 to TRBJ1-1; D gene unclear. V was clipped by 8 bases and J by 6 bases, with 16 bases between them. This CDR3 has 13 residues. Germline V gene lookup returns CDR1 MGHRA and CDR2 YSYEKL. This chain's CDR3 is CASGPLGSAEAFF. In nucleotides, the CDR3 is TGCGCCAGCGGCCCCTTAGGTAGTGCTGAAGCTTTCTTT.

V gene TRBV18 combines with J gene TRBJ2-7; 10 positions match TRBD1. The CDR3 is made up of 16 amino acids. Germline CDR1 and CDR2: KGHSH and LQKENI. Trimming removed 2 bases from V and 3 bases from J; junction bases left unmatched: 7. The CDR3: CASSPVWRTGGYEQYF. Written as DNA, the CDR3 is TGTGCCAGCTCACCAGTTTGGCGGACAGGGGGCTACGAGCAGTACTTC.

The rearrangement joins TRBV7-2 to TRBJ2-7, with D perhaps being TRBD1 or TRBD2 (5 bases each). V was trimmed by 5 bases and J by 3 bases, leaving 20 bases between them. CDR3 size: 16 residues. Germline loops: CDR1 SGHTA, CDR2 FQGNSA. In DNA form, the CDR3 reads TGTGCCAGCAGCCAATCGTGGGGGACCGATTACTACGAGCAGTACTTC. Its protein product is CASSQSWGTDYYEQYF.

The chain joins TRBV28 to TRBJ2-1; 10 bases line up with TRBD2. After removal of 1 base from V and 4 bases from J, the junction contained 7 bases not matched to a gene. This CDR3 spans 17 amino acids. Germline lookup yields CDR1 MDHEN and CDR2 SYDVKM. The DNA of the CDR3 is TGTGCCAGCAGTTTATATTCGGGACTAGCGCTTTACAATGAGCAGTTCTTC. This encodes CASSLYSGLALYNEQFF.

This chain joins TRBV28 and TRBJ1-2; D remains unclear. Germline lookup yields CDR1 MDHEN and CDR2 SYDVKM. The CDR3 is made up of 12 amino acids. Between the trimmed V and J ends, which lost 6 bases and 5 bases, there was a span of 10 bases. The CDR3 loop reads CASSDPAYGYTF. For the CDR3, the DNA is TGTGCCAGCAGCGACCCCGCATATGGCTACACCTTC.

Written as DNA, the CDR3 is TGTGCCAGCAGTTTAGTGGCAGGGGGCTACGAGCAGTACTTC. It codes for CASSLVAGGYEQYF. This sequence joins TRBV27 and TRBJ2-7, with 7 bases identical to TRBD1. This CDR3 contains 14 residues. Germline CDR1 reads MNHEY; CDR2 reads SMNVEV (reference sequence). The trim removed 2 bases at V and 3 bases at J, leaving 4 bases unmatched.

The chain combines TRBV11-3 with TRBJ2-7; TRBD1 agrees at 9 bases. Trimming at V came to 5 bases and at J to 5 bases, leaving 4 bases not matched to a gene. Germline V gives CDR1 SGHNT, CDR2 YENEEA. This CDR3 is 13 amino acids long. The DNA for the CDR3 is TGTGCCAGCAGCCCGGGACAGGGTGACGAGCAGTACTTC. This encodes CASSPGQGDEQYF.

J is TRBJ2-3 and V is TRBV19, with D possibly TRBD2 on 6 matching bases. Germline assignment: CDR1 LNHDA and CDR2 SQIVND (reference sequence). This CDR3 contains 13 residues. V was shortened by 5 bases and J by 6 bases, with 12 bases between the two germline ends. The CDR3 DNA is TGTGCCAGTAGTCGCCCGGGAGTGGATACGCAGTATTTT. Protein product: CASSRPGVDTQYF.

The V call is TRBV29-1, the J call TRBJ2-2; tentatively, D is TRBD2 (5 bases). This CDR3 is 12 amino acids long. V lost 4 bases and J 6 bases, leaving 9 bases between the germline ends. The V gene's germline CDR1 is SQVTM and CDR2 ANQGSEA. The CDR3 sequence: CSVVEGAGELFF. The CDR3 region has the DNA TGCAGCGTTGTAGAGGGAGCCGGGGAGCTGTTTTTT.

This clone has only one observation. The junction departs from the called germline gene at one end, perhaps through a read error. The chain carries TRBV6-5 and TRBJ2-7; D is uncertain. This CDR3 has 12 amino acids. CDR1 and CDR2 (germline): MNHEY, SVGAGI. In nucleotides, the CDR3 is TGTGCCGGCAGGAAACATCCGTACGAGCAGTACTTC. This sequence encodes CAGRKHPYEQYF.

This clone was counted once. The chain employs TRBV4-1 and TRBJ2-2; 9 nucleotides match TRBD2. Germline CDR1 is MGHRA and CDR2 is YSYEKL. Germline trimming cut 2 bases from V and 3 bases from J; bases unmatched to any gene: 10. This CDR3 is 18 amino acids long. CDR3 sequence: CASSQRNVAGADTGELFF. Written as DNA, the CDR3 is TGCGCCAGCAGCCAAAGAAATGTAGCGGGAGCGGACACCGGGGAGCTGTTTTTT.

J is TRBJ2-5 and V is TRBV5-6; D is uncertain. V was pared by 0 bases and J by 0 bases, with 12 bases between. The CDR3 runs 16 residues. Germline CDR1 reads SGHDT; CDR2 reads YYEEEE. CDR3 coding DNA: TGTGCCAGCAGCTTGGTGGTAGGGTGGAACCAAGAGACCCAGTACTTC. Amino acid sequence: CASSLVVGWNQETQYF.

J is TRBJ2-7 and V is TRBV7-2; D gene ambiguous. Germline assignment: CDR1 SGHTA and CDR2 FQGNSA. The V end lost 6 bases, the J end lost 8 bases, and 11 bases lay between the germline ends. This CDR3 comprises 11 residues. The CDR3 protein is CASSFLNKQYF. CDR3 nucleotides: TGTGCCAGCAGTTTTTTGAACAAGCAGTACTTC.

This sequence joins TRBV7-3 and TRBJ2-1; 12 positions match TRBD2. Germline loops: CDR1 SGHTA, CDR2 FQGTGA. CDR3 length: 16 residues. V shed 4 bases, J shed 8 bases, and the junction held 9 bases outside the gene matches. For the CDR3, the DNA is TGTGCCAGCAGCTCCTCTAGCGGGAGGGCCCCTGATGAGCAGTTCTTC. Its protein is CASSSSSGRAPDEQFF. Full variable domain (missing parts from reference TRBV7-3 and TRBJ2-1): GAGVSQTPSNKVTEKGKYVELRCDPISGHTALYWYRQSLGQGPEFLIYFQGTGAADDSGLPNDRFFAVRPEGSVSTLKIQRTERGDSAVYLCASSSSSGRAPDEQFFGPGTRLTVL.

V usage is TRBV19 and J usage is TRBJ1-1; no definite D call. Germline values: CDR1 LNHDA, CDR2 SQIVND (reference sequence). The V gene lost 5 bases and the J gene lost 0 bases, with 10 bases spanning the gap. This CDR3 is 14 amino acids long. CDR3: CASSPGRMNTEAFF. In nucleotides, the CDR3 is TGTGCCAGTAGTCCCGGCAGAATGAACACTGAAGCTTTCTTT.

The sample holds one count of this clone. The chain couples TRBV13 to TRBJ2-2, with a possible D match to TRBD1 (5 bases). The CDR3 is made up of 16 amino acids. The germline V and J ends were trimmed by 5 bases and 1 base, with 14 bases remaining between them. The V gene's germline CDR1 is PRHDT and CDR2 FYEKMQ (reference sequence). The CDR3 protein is CASSPRGSLNTGELFF. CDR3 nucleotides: TGTGCCAGCAGCCCTAGGGGCAGCTTGAACACCGGGGAGCTGTTTTTT.

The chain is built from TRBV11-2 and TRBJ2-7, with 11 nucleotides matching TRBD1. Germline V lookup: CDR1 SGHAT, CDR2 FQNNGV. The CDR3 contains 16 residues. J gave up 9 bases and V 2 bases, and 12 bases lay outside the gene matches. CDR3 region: CASSLTPGQGVWGQYF. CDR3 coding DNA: TGTGCCAGCAGCTTAACGCCGGGACAGGGGGTATGGGGGCAGTACTTC.

The CDR3 loop is CASGPTSGEETQYF. The CDR3 nucleotides read TGTGCCAGCGGACCGACTAGCGGAGAAGAGACCCAGTACTTC. V is TRBV2 and J is TRBJ2-5; 9 bases map to TRBD2. V was pared by 8 bases and J by 3 bases, with 7 bases of the junction left unmatched. The length of the CDR3 is 14 residues. The germline gives CDR1 SNHLY, CDR2 FYNNEI.

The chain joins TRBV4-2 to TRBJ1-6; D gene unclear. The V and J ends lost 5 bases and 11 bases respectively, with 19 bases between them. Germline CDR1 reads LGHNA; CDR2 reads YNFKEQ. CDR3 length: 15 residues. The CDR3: CASSSQEGRDAPLHF. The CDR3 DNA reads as TGTGCCAGCAGCTCCCAGGAGGGAAGAGATGCACCCCTCCACTTT.

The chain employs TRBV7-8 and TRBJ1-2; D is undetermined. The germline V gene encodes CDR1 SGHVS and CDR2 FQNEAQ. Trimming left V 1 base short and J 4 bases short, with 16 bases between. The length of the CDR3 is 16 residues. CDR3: CASSLGRGPTLYGYTF. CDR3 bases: TGTGCCAGCAGCTTAGGGAGAGGACCCACTCTCTATGGCTACACCTTC.

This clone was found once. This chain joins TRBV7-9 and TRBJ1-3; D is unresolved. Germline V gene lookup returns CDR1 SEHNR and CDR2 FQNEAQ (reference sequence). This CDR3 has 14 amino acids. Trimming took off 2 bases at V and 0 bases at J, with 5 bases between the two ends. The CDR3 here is CASSLPVSGNTIYF. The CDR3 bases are TGTGCCAGCAGCTTACCAGTCTCTGGAAACACCATATATTTT.